This TCR beta chain was obtained from a study of T cell responses to AZD1222 COVID-19 vaccine. With regard to this clone: What it binds is not known.

Profiled with immunoSEQ multiplex PCR; TCRdb holds only in-frame clones, not every one. Of 90,000 to 140,000 clones listed, 80% to 90% are singletons. V dropped 1 base and J dropped 7 bases, with 13 bases sitting between them. The germline gives CDR1 SGHTA, CDR2 FQGNSA. The CDR3 has 14 amino acids. Whole-study results and caveats: A mostly white British donor set with more females was recruited, and clonal diversity was possibly underestimated.

The rearrangement joins TRBV7-2 to TRBJ2-5; no clear D gene. This TCR was recovered from an adult who received the AZD1222 COVID-19 vaccine. The sample in question was peripheral blood, obtained 28 days after the second AZD1222 dose. CDR3: CASSLETGLGTQYF. For the CDR3, the DNA is TGTGCCAGCAGCTTAGAAACCGGCCTCGGGACCCAGTACTTC.